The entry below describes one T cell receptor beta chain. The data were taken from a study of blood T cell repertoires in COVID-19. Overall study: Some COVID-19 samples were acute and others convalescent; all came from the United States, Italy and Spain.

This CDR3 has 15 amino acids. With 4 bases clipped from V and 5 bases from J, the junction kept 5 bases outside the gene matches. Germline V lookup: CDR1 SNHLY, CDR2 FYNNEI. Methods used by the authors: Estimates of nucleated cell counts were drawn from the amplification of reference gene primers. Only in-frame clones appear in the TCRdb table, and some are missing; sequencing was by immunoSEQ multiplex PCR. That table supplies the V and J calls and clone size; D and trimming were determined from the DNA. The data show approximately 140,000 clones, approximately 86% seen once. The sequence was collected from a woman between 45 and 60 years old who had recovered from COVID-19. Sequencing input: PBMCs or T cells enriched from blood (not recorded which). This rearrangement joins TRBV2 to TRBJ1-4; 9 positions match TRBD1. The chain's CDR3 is CASSAGTGINEKLFF. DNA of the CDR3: TGTGCCAGCAGTGCCGGGACAGGGATCAATGAAAAACTGTTTTTT.